Shown below are 14 T cell receptor beta chains from a single sample sequenced in a study of human T cells and chemical hapten exposure. TCRdb passed the RACE reads through MiXCR, listing each CDR3 protein once. The sample lists tens of thousands of distinct CDR3 sequences; around 8.8% were seen once. The time point was: healthy volunteer bleed at 2 weeks. Unfractionated whole blood was the source of the extracted total RNA. The sample consisted of whole blood. The receptors come from a female donor in good health. Some clones in this sample may be carry-over from other donors' samples.

This clonotype was observed a single time. The chain joins TRBV2 to TRBJ1-4, with 7 bases identical to TRBD1. The length of the CDR3 is 17 residues. Per germline, CDR1 SNHLY and CDR2 FYNNEI. Trimming took 4 bases from V and 0 from J; bases not matched to a gene: 8. The chain's CDR3 is CASSAPGQTTTNEKLFF. In nucleotides, the CDR3 is TGTGCCAGCAGTGCCCCGGGACAGACAACAACTAATGAAAAACTGTTTTTT.

The sample holds a few counts of this clonotype. V gene TRBV29-1 combines with J gene TRBJ1-1; the D gene is possibly TRBD1 (6 bases). V was clipped by 2 bases and J by 0 bases, with 13 bases between them. The CDR3 spans 15 residues. Germline CDR1 and CDR2: SQVTM and ANQGSEA. The CDR3 sequence is CSVERDITLNTEAFF. Here the CDR3 DNA reads TGCAGCGTTGAAAGGGACATAACCTTGAACACTGAAGCTTTCTTT.

In its sample, this clonotype was seen many times. The chain combines TRBV6-5 with TRBJ2-7; 10 bases line up with TRBD2. This CDR3 is 14 amino acids long. Per germline, CDR1 MNHEY and CDR2 SVGAGI. V lost 8 bases to trimming and J lost 7 bases; unmatched junction nucleotides: 11. CDR3 amino acids: CASWTSGRAGEQYF. Written as DNA, the CDR3 is TGTGCCAGCTGGACGAGCGGGAGGGCCGGGGAGCAGTACTTC.

This clonotype has a count of ten or more. The chain recombines TRBV7-2 with TRBJ2-2, with D unclear. The germline CDR1 and CDR2 sequences are SGHTA and FQGNSA. CDR3 length: 14 amino acids. V was cut by 5 bases and J by 3 bases, with 10 bases left in between. The CDR3 here is CASSPGPYTGELFF. The CDR3 nucleotides read TGTGCCAGCAGCCCTGGACCATACACCGGGGAGCTGTTTTTT.

This chain uses TRBV4-3 with TRBJ2-2, with D perhaps TRBD2 (7 bases). With 0 bases removed from V and 1 base from J, the gap between germline ends came to 15 bases. This CDR3 contains 18 residues. Germline V lookup: CDR1 LGHNA, CDR2 YSLEER. The DNA for the CDR3 is TGCGCCAGCAGCCAAGAGGGGGGGCCGGGAGAGAACACCGGGGAGCTGTTTTTT. Translation: CASSQEGGPGENTGELFF.

This clonotype was picked up many times. The chain joins TRBV11-2 to TRBJ2-3, with TRBD1 as a possible D gene (6 bases). Germline CDR1 is SGHAT and CDR2 is FQNNGV. V was cut by 2 bases and J by 9 bases, with 24 bases left in between. The CDR3 spans 17 residues. The CDR3 spells CASSLFPRQAEQLTQYF. CDR3 in DNA: TGTGCCAGCAGCTTATTCCCCCGACAGGCCGAACAACTGACGCAGTATTTT.

The rearrangement links TRBV20-1 to TRBJ2-1, with 10 bases aligning to TRBD2. The CDR3 runs 17 residues. The germline V gene encodes CDR1 DFQATT and CDR2 SNEGSKA (reference sequence). J lost 5 bases, V lost 7 bases, and 17 bases had no gene match. CDR3 DNA sequence: TGCAGTGTTAGCGATACGCCTGGACTAGCGGAGAACAATGAGCAGTTCTTC. It translates to CSVSDTPGLAENNEQFF.

This clonotype was observed many times. J is TRBJ2-7 and V is TRBV25-1; D gene ambiguous. CDR3 length: 18 amino acids. Trimming cost V 4 bases and J 0 bases, with 22 bases left between them. Germline V gene sequence: CDR1 MGHDK, CDR2 SYGVNS. CDR3 residues: CASSALSTSPGHSYEQYF. The CDR3 DNA sequence: TGTGCCAGCAGTGCCCTCTCAACCTCCCCGGGCCACTCCTACGAGCAGTACTTC.

In this sample, this clonotype turned up a few times. This rearrangement joins TRBV20-1 to TRBJ1-5, with TRBD1 as a possible D gene (6 bases). The CDR3 spans 15 residues. The V and J ends lost 6 bases and 1 base respectively, with 16 bases between them. CDR1 and CDR2 (germline): DFQATT, SNEGSKA (reference sequence). The CDR3 loop reads CSAPRTAWSNQPQHF. DNA of the CDR3: TGCAGTGCACCTAGGACAGCTTGGAGCAATCAGCCCCAGCATTTT.

The chain employs TRBV3-1 and TRBJ2-2, with TRBD2 matching 14 bases. J was trimmed by 4 bases and V by 5 bases; bases with no gene match: 15. This CDR3 is 20 amino acids long. Germline V gives CDR1 LGHDT, CDR2 YNNKEL (reference sequence). The CDR3 nucleotides are TGTGCCAGCAGCTCAGGGGTTGGACTAGCGGGAGGCGACGGCACCGGGGAGCTGTTTTTT. Amino acid sequence: CASSSGVGLAGGDGTGELFF.

This clonotype has at least ten counts. This rearrangement joins TRBV12-3 or TRBV12-4 to TRBJ1-6, with D tentatively TRBD1 (6 bases). CDR3 length: 14 residues. The germline V and J ends were trimmed by 5 bases and 7 bases, with 12 bases remaining between them. The CDR3 DNA reads as TGTGCCAGCAGTCTCGGGGGGGCCAATTCACCCCTCCACTTT. Encoded protein: CASSLGGANSPLHF.

This clonotype was counted ten times or more. The V call is TRBV18, the J call TRBJ1-5, with D unresolved. V lost 1 base and J 3 bases, leaving 7 bases between the germline ends. CDR3 length: 14 amino acids. Germline lookup yields CDR1 KGHSH and CDR2 LQKENI. CDR3 in DNA: TGTGCCAGCTCACCACAGGGTACCAATCAGCCCCAGCATTTT. Amino acids: CASSPQGTNQPQHF.

The chain employs TRBV20-1 and TRBJ1-4; D gene unclear. The CDR3 is 13 amino acids. Germline V gives CDR1 DFQATT, CDR2 SNEGSKA (reference sequence). With 0 bases removed from V and 7 bases from J, the gap between germline ends came to 9 bases. The CDR3 DNA is TGCAGTGCTAGAGATTACGAAGGTGAAAAACTGTTTTTT. Residues: CSARDYEGEKLFF.

The J gene is TRBJ1-2, the V gene TRBV12-3 or TRBV12-4; the D is unclear. The CDR3 sequence is 13 residues long. Trimming stripped 2 bases from V and 2 bases from J, with 6 bases between. Here the CDR3 DNA reads TGTGCCAGCAGTTTACCGGGGAACTATGGCTACACCTTC. This codes for CASSLPGNYGYTF.